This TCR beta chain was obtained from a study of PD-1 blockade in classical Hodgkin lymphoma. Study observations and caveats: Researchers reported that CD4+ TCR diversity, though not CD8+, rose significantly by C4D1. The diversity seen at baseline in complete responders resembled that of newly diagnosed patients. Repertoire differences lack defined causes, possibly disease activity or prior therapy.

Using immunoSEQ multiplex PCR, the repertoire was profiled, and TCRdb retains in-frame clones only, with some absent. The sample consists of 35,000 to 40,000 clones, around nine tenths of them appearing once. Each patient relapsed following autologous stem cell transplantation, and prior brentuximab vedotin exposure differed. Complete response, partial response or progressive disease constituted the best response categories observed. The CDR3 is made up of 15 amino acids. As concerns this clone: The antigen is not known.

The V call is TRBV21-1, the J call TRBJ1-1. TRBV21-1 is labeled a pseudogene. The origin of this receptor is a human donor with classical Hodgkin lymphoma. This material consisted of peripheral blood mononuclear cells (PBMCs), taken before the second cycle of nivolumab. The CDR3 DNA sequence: TGTGCCAGCAGCAAAAACCCCGGGGGCGACACTGAAGCTTTCTTT. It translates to CASSKNPGGDTEAFF.